This T cell receptor (beta chain) was identified in a study of brain T cells in children with intractable seizures (dated by TCRdb to 2020 to 2022). In the study overall: Resected brain tissue from more than 40 pediatric epilepsy surgery cases was first screened for immune gene transcripts using a NanoString immunology panel. Among the roughly 12 selected surgery cases, eight also had pre-surgery blood sequenced, leaving four with brain tissue only. Beyond this particular receptor, the publication reports: Viral specificity was inferred only from CDR3 sequence similarity, and patients' HCMV serostatus was unknown. Because sequencing depth differed between pre- and post-surgery blood, the absence of clones from the pre-surgery sample may reflect undersampling.

To note about this clone: Its recognized antigen is unknown. No qualities accompany the bases; no much larger clone lies one base away.

In the paper's terms, the time point label means: resected brain tissue, or blood drawn just prior to surgery. The surgery cases that showed the highest brain T cell transcript signatures were chosen for TCR beta chain sequencing of brain tissue, and of blood when it was available. Before surgery, patients had received at least one anti-epileptic drug. The TCR-sequenced patients were children whose drug-resistant epilepsy was caused by tuberous sclerosis complex, focal cortical dysplasia, Rasmussen encephalitis or hemimegalencephaly. Bulk genomic DNA was isolated from unsorted brain tissue and whole blood using the Monarch genomic DNA purification kit. CDR1 and CDR2, per the germline V gene (reference sequence), are SEHNR and FQNEAQ. V is cut back by 0 bases and J by 0 bases, with 9 bases in the junction unmatched. Spanning cysteine to phenylalanine, the CDR3 consists of 19 amino acids. Only the CDR3 DNA stays, 57 bases, in frame from base 1.

The immunoSEQ assay was used to generate TCR beta chain sequences from genomic DNA. As for the authors' bioinformatics: CDR3 sequences not starting with the conserved framework cysteine at position 104 were manually removed. To get clonality, the normalized Shannon's Diversity Index was subtracted from one, giving values from 0 (maximal diversity) to 1 (oligoclonal). Differences in the frequency of the same CDR3 between samples, such as brain versus blood, were assessed with chi-squared comparison-of-proportions tests. Public clonotypes were identified through searches of immuneACCESS, and similarity to known antiviral clonotypes was evaluated with the VDJdb browser. TCRdb took this table from immuneACCESS and kept in-frame rearrangements with V and J called. Such tables lack part of the clones; where checked against another copy, unresolved V genes explain under half of the gap, and the rest is unexplained. Clone size and the V and J calls come from that table; the DNA yielded D and trimming. This sample comprises 65,000 to 85,000 clones, 85% to 95% of them detected only once. In total, the top ten clones hold 1.5% of the sample.

This sequence was found in a boy under two years old with tuberous sclerosis and intractable seizures. The chain joins TRBV7-9 to TRBJ2-7; the central 12 bases match TRBD2. Sequences were derived from peripheral blood, sampled at surgery. At the DNA level, the sequence is TGTGCCAGCAGCTTAGCGACCCCTTCGACTAGCGGGAGCTCCTACGAGCAGTACTTC. The translation is CASSLATPSTSGSSYEQYF.